The 11 T cell receptor beta chains given below trace back to one sample, sequenced in a study of spatial heterogeneity in lung cancer (dated by TCRdb to the late 2010s). The time point tag for this specimen amounts to: sample taken at primary tumor resection. For TCR sequencing, whole RNA was extracted from tumor and nontumor lung tissue, or from cryopreserved PBMC samples, and no cell sorting was done. Library method: 5' RACE. The sequencer was a NextSeq 500. The public reads were run again by TCRdb, first through fastp at Q25 and then through MiXCR, and only productive beta chains were kept. Identical CDR3 protein sequences are pooled into one entry, listed with their most common genes and DNA. This sample is represented by 39,000 or so distinct CDR3 sequences; 7.5% to 8% of them were singletons. The leading ten clones occupy approximately 30% of the sample. The sample here was PBMCs, taken at surgery. These receptors were collected from a male donor with early-stage non-small cell lung cancer.

V is TRBV11-2 and J is TRBJ2-7; D ambiguous. There are 14 residues in the CDR3. Germline values: CDR1 SGHAT, CDR2 FQNNGV. V was clipped by 1 base and J by 2 bases, with 9 bases between them. CDR3 bases: TGTGCCAGCAGCTTAGCCCTCGGAACCTACGAGCAGTACGTC. Encoded protein: CASSLALGTYEQYV.

This clonotype was seen repeatedly, ten times or more. The V and J genes are TRBV5-5 and TRBJ1-1; 9 bases match TRBD1. The germline CDR1 and CDR2 sequences are SGHKS and YYEKEE (reference sequence). Trimming took 3 bases from V and 4 from J; bases not matched to a gene: 4. The CDR3 is 14 residues long. Here the CDR3 reads CASSSGQGGTEAFF. DNA of the CDR3: TGTGCCAGCAGCTCGGGACAGGGTGGCACTGAAGCTTTCTTT.

This clonotype occurred many times. This chain joins TRBV18 and TRBJ1-3; D gene ambiguous. In germline, CDR1 is KGHSH, CDR2 LQKENI. The V end lost 1 base, the J end lost 4 bases, and 5 bases lay between the germline ends. This CDR3 is built from 13 residues. The chain's CDR3 is CASSPRAGNTIYF. CDR3 coding DNA: TGTGCCAGCTCACCACGTGCCGGAAACACCATATATTTT.

This clonotype appeared a few times. This sequence joins TRBV12-3 or TRBV12-4 and TRBJ1-2; D perhaps matches TRBD1 (6 bases). Trimming removed 7 bases from V and 0 bases from J, with 12 bases in between. The CDR3 loop spans 14 amino acids. Written as DNA, the CDR3 is TGTGCCAGCACCCGGGACATACCTAACTATGGCTACACCTTC. Residues: CASTRDIPNYGYTF.

Ten or more counts support this clonotype. This sequence joins TRBV11-1 and TRBJ2-1; no definite D call. V gave up 1 base and J gave up 5 bases, with 12 bases separating them. Germline V gives CDR1 SGHAT, CDR2 FQDESV (reference sequence). The CDR3 runs to 15 residues. CDR3 DNA sequence: TGTGCCAGCAGCTTAGGGTCAGGCGACCACAATGAGCAGTTCTTC. This encodes CASSLGSGDHNEQFF.

Worth noting for this clonotype: A read error may be the cause here, since a much bigger clone is one base away. J is TRBJ2-5 and V is TRBV20-1; 7 nucleotides match TRBD2. The junction had 9 bases not matched to a gene; V was cut back by 1 base and J by 1 base. This CDR3 has 16 residues. Germline V gene lookup returns CDR1 DFQATT and CDR2 SNEGSKA (reference sequence). The CDR3, as DNA: TGCAGTGCTAGAGCCTTTGTGGCTAGCGGCCAAGAGACCCAGTACTTC. This codes for CSARAFVASGQETQYF.

At least ten counts were recorded for this clonotype. The J gene is TRBJ2-3, the V gene TRBV20-1; 7 nucleotides align to TRBD2. Germline V gives CDR1 DFQATT, CDR2 SNEGSKA (reference sequence). This CDR3 has 14 residues. After removal of 2 bases from V and 7 bases from J, the junction contained 9 bases not matched to a gene. CDR3 DNA: TGCAGTGCTAGAACCAGCGGGGTAGGAAATACGCAGTATTTT. This encodes CSARTSGVGNTQYF.

This clonotype showed up many times. The V call is TRBV6-2 or TRBV6-3, the J call TRBJ2-2; the D is unclear. This CDR3 contains 15 residues. With 6 bases removed from V and 3 bases from J, the gap between germline ends came to 14 bases. The germline V gene has CDR1 MNHEY and CDR2 SVGEGT. The CDR3 protein is CASSVGSAHTGELFF. CDR3 bases: TGTGCCAGCAGCGTTGGGTCGGCTCACACCGGGGAGCTGTTTTTT.

This clonotype was seen a handful of times. CDR3 in DNA: TGTGCCAGCAGCTTACTTTCAGGGGACTATGGCTACACCTTC. It codes for CASSLLSGDYGYTF. The genes are TRBV7-2 and TRBJ1-2, with D perhaps TRBD1 (6 bases). The CDR3 is 14 amino acids. V lost 2 bases to trimming and J lost 3 bases, with 10 bases between them. Germline assignment: CDR1 SGHTA and CDR2 FQGNSA.

At least ten counts were recorded for this clonotype. The V call is TRBV9, the J call TRBJ2-6, with D hard to call. Germline V CDR1 and CDR2: SGDLS, YYNGEE. This CDR3 has 14 residues. V was trimmed by 3 bases and J by 5 bases, leaving 9 bases between them. CDR3: CASSASNRANVLTF. The CDR3 coding sequence is TGTGCCAGCAGCGCCAGTAACAGGGCCAACGTCCTGACTTTC.

This clonotype was recorded at least ten times. This chain uses TRBV11-2 with TRBJ1-1, with 7 bases identical to TRBD1. Germline lookup yields CDR1 SGHAT and CDR2 FQNNGV. CDR3 length equals 14 residues. J lost 1 base, V lost 8 bases, and 7 bases had no gene match. CDR3 nucleotides: TGTGCCAGCCTCACAGGGGTGTCGAACACTGAAGCTTTCTTT. This translates into CASLTGVSNTEAFF.